Following are 27 T cell receptor beta chains from one sample sequenced in a study of beta chain features in type 1 diabetes. The entirety of the isolated RNA underwent reverse transcription, so expressed TCRB transcripts were sequenced. The repertoire was sequenced with immunoSEQ multiplex PCR; TCRdb's copy has only in-frame clones and lacks some. The sample holds fewer than 900,000 clones, 15% to 20% seen once. The sequenced sample consisted of naive CD4+ T cells from blood. Receptor source: a woman younger than 30 in good health.

Of note for this clone: Germline is not matched at one junction end, which may reflect a read error. V and J are TRBV5-8 and TRBJ2-7; D gene unclear. The length of the CDR3 is 14 residues. From germline, CDR1 is SGHTS and CDR2 YDEGEE. The CDR3 region has the DNA TGCGCCAGCAGCCAAGTTCTAGTCGGCTACGAGCAGTACTTC. Amino acid sequence: CASSQVLVGYEQYF.

The chain links TRBV6-5 to TRBJ1-5; D ambiguous. Germline values: CDR1 MNHEY, CDR2 SVGAGI. CDR3 length equals 13 residues. Trimming left V 4 bases short and J 6 bases short, with 10 bases between. CDR3 sequence reads: CASSLGLGQPQHF. CDR3 sequence (DNA): TGTGCCAGCAGTTTAGGGCTTGGTCAGCCCCAGCATTTT.

This clone was observed a handful of times. V is TRBV6-6 and J is TRBJ2-6; possibly TRBD1 for D (6 bases). The CDR3 runs 16 residues. Deletions cut 2 bases from V and 1 base from J, with 9 bases between. Germline assignment: CDR1 MNHNY and CDR2 SVGAGI (reference sequence). In nucleotides, the CDR3 is TGTGCCAGCAGTTACCAGGGGTCGTCTGGGGCCAACGTCCTGACTTTC. Protein: CASSYQGSSGANVLTF.

This clone showed up just a few times. This chain connects TRBV2 to TRBJ1-1; D remains unclear. Germline-derived CDR1 and CDR2 are SNHLY and FYNNEI. The CDR3 spans 14 residues. V was shortened by 6 bases and J by 1 base, with 12 bases between the two germline ends. The CDR3 loop reads CASSFDIRNTEAFF. The CDR3 bases are TGTGCCAGCAGCTTTGACATAAGGAACACTGAAGCTTTCTTT. Based on the CDR3 plus reference TRBV2 and TRBJ1-1, the full variable domain is EPEVTQTPSHQVTQMGQEVILRCVPISNHLYFYWYRQILGQKVEFLVSFYNNEISEKSEIFDDQFSVERPDGSNFTLKIRSTKLEDSAMYFCASSFDIRNTEAFFGQGTRLTVV.

This clone occurred a few times. The CDR3 loop reads CASSFEQLSGELFF. CDR3 in DNA: TGTGCCAGCAGCTTTGAACAGCTCTCCGGGGAGCTGTTTTTT. The rearrangement uses TRBV5-4 and TRBJ2-2; D remains unclear. The ends were cut back, 2 bases at V and 6 bases at J, with 11 bases in the middle. The CDR3 runs 14 residues. The germline gives CDR1 SGHNT, CDR2 YYREEE (reference sequence).

This clone was seen more than once but under ten times. The chain links TRBV15 to TRBJ2-2; TRBD1 aligns across 8 bases. Per germline, CDR1 LNHNV and CDR2 YYDKDF (reference sequence). This CDR3 contains 15 residues. V shed 3 bases, J shed 4 bases, and the junction held 4 bases outside the gene matches. CDR3 region: CATSRGDRSTGELFF. CDR3 in DNA: TGTGCCACCAGCAGGGGGGACAGGTCCACCGGGGAGCTGTTTTTT.

This clone was counted a few times. The rearrangement joins TRBV9 to TRBJ1-1, with no clear D. CDR1 and CDR2 from the germline V gene are SGDLS and YYNGEE. CDR3 length: 14 amino acids. V lost 2 bases to trimming and J lost 4 bases, with 12 bases between them. CDR3 region: CASSVEATGTEAFF. The CDR3 DNA sequence: TGTGCCAGCAGCGTTGAGGCAACTGGCACTGAAGCTTTCTTT.

Notes on this clone: The sample holds other DNA sequences that translate to the same CDR3. The V gene is TRBV28, the J gene TRBJ1-4; 7 nucleotides align to TRBD1. Trimming at V came to 6 bases and at J to 8 bases, leaving 6 bases not matched to a gene. CDR1 and CDR2 (germline): MDHEN, SYDVKM. The CDR3 is 13 residues long. CDR3 residues: CASRRQGNEKLFF. Written as DNA, the CDR3 is TGTGCCAGCAGAAGACAGGGTAACGAAAAACTGTTTTTT.

The chain links TRBV7-2 to TRBJ2-7; D might be TRBD2 (6 bases). Germline CDR1 is SGHTA and CDR2 is FQGNSA. The CDR3 loop spans 14 amino acids. V was pared by 7 bases and J by 1 base, with 14 bases between. The CDR3 protein is CASKEGLPSYEQYF. CDR3 coding DNA: TGTGCCAGCAAGGAGGGACTCCCGTCCTACGAGCAGTACTTC.

The sample holds a few counts of this clone. This sequence joins TRBV2 and TRBJ1-4; TRBD1 aligns across 9 bases. V lost 6 bases and J lost 4; bases outside the gene matches: 0. The CDR3 covers 13 residues. Germline loops: CDR1 SNHLY, CDR2 FYNNEI. CDR3 coding DNA: TGTGCCAGCAGGGGACAGGGTAATGAAAAACTGTTTTTT. It codes for CASRGQGNEKLFF.

This sequence joins TRBV19 and TRBJ2-1; the match to TRBD2 covers 13 bases. Germline trimming cut 6 bases from V and 6 bases from J; bases unmatched to any gene: 14. This CDR3 has 18 amino acids. Per the germline V gene, CDR1 is LNHDA and CDR2 is SQIVND (reference sequence). CDR3 residues: CASSSDPWRLAGGNEQFF. The CDR3 coding sequence is TGTGCCAGTAGCAGTGACCCCTGGCGACTAGCGGGAGGCAATGAGCAGTTCTTC.

The CDR3 spells CAISETADNEKLFF. The DNA for the CDR3 is TGTGCCATCAGTGAGACGGCAGACAATGAAAAACTGTTTTTT. The chain recombines TRBV10-3 with TRBJ1-4, with D unresolved. The V gene's germline CDR1 is ENHRY and CDR2 SYGVKD. The CDR3 loop spans 14 amino acids. V was cut by 2 bases and J by 5 bases, with 9 bases left in between.

Only a few counts were recorded for this clone. The CDR3 loop is CASHDPGAGGEKTQYF. The CDR3 DNA follows: TGTGCCAGCCACGACCCTGGCGCCGGGGGAGAAAAGACCCAGTACTTC. V usage is TRBV25-1 and J usage is TRBJ2-5; D is perhaps TRBD2 (6 bases). This CDR3 contains 16 residues. The germline gives CDR1 MGHDK, CDR2 SYGVNS. Trimming removed 8 bases at V and 6 bases at J, with 25 bases between.

A few counts support this clone. This chain connects TRBV7-2 to TRBJ1-6, with D maybe TRBD1 (6 bases). This CDR3 contains 14 residues. Germline loops: CDR1 SGHTA, CDR2 FQGNSA. Trimming took off 2 bases at V and 10 bases at J, with 12 bases between the two ends. The CDR3 is CASSLWGAGSPLHF. The DNA for the CDR3 is TGTGCCAGCAGCTTATGGGGGGCAGGGTCACCCCTCCACTTT.

The rearrangement uses TRBV5-4 and TRBJ2-3, with TRBD2 identical over 7 bases. After removal of 6 bases from V and 0 bases from J, the junction contained 10 bases not matched to a gene. From germline, CDR1 is SGHNT and CDR2 YYREEE (reference sequence). CDR3 length: 16 amino acids. CDR3 region: CASNIGGTTSTDTQYF. The DNA of the CDR3 is TGTGCCAGCAACATTGGGGGGACTACTAGCACAGATACGCAGTATTTT.

This clone was seen a few times. V is TRBV7-3 and J is TRBJ1-2; TRBD1 matches 11 bases. V lost 6 bases and J lost 8; bases outside the gene matches: 14. Germline V gene data show CDR1 as SGHTA and CDR2 as FQGTGA. The CDR3 spans 16 residues. CDR3 protein: CASSLTPGTGGQGYTF. As DNA, the CDR3 is TGTGCCAGCAGTCTAACACCCGGGACAGGGGGTCAGGGCTACACCTTC.

The rearrangement joins TRBV7-2 to TRBJ2-5, with D perhaps matching TRBD1 or TRBD2 (7 bases each). Trimming took off 2 bases at V and 4 bases at J, with 17 bases between the two ends. CDR1 is SGHTA and CDR2 is FQGNSA in the germline V gene. The CDR3 covers 16 residues. This chain's CDR3 is CASSLNRQGGSETQYF. The CDR3 DNA follows: TGTGCCAGCAGCTTAAATCGACAGGGAGGGTCAGAGACCCAGTACTTC.

V gene TRBV9 combines with J gene TRBJ2-1; D uncertain. Germline V CDR1 and CDR2: SGDLS, YYNGEE. The CDR3 covers 15 residues. Trimming took off 6 bases at V and 0 bases at J, with 13 bases between the two ends. The CDR3 DNA follows: TGTGCCAGCACCAGAGGTGCGAGCTCCTACAATGAGCAGTTCTTC. The encoded protein is CASTRGASSYNEQFF.

The V and J genes are TRBV19 and TRBJ1-5; 8 bases align to TRBD1. CDR3 length equals 15 residues. Per the germline V gene, CDR1 is LNHDA and CDR2 is SQIVND (reference sequence). V lost 5 bases and J lost 7; bases outside the gene matches: 10. CDR3 sequence (DNA): TGTGCCAGTAGTTCGGTGGGGGCAGGGGGCCAGCCCCAGCATTTT. Its protein product is CASSSVGAGGQPQHF.

The chain is built from TRBV4-3 and TRBJ2-3, with D possibly matching TRBD2 (6 bases). V gave up 5 bases and J gave up 3 bases, with 18 bases separating them. Germline V gives CDR1 LGHNA, CDR2 YSLEER. The CDR3 has 16 residues. The CDR3 reads CASSFRRAGGTDTQYF. CDR3 in DNA: TGCGCCAGCAGCTTCAGGAGGGCCGGTGGTACAGATACGCAGTATTTT.

The V call is TRBV6-5, the J call TRBJ2-1; 12 bases are shared with TRBD2. The V gene end was trimmed by 8 bases and the J gene end by 12 bases; junction bases not matched to a gene: 11. The germline gives CDR1 MNHEY, CDR2 SVGAGI. The CDR3 sequence is 14 residues long. For the CDR3, the DNA is TGTGCCAGCTGCCGACTAGCGGGAGATGGTCGGCAGTTCTTC. Translation: CASCRLAGDGRQFF.

V is TRBV9 and J is TRBJ2-3; D gene uncertain. Trimming pared 5 bases from V and 2 bases from J, leaving 12 bases between. The germline CDR1 and CDR2 sequences are SGDLS and YYNGEE. There are 14 residues in the CDR3. CDR3 sequence reads: CASSPRYSTDTQYF. As DNA, the CDR3 is TGTGCCAGCAGTCCGCGGTACTCCACAGATACGCAGTATTTT.

This clone was detected a few times. The V call is TRBV28, the J call TRBJ2-3; the D gene could be TRBD1 or TRBD2 (6 bases each). Germline V gene data show CDR1 as MDHEN and CDR2 as SYDVKM. Trimming removed 6 bases from V and 3 bases from J, with 19 bases in between. The CDR3 spans 16 residues. The CDR3 here is CASSVFGGAMTDTQYF. The CDR3 DNA follows: TGTGCCAGCAGCGTCTTCGGGGGCGCTATGACAGATACGCAGTATTTT.

The rearrangement links TRBV10-2 to TRBJ2-5, with a possible D match to TRBD2 (6 bases). Between the trimmed V and J ends, which lost 3 bases and 5 bases, there was a span of 7 bases. The CDR3 sequence is 12 residues long. CDR1 and CDR2 (germline): WSHSY, SAAADI. CDR3 in amino acids: CASSDRGETQYF. The CDR3 DNA is TGCGCCAGCAGTGATCGGGGGGAGACCCAGTACTTC.

This clone was detected a few times. This sequence joins TRBV27 and TRBJ2-5; TRBD2 might be the D (6 bases). CDR3 length equals 16 residues. V shed 4 bases and J shed 1 base, with 16 bases lying between them. The germline gives CDR1 MNHEY, CDR2 SMNVEV (reference sequence). The CDR3 DNA reads TGTGCCAGCAGTTGGAGGGCAGGGAAAAGCCAAGAGACCCAGTACTTC. Its protein is CASSWRAGKSQETQYF.

The chain links TRBV28 to TRBJ2-7; 8 bases fit TRBD1. This CDR3 contains 15 residues. The V gene's germline CDR1 is MDHEN and CDR2 SYDVKM. V lost 4 bases, J lost 2 bases, and 7 bases stayed unmatched. CDR3 sequence (DNA): TGTGCCAGCAGTTCCGGGACAGGAGTACCCTACGAGCAGTACTTC. Protein sequence: CASSSGTGVPYEQYF.

The CDR3 here is CSGARLAGGQGEQFF. The CDR3 bases are TGCAGCGGCGCCAGACTAGCGGGAGGGCAAGGTGAGCAGTTCTTC. The gene calls are TRBV29-1 and TRBJ2-1, with TRBD2 identical over 14 bases. The CDR3 loop spans 15 amino acids. The germline V gene encodes CDR1 SQVTM and CDR2 ANQGSEA. V was pared by 7 bases and J by 9 bases, with 11 bases of the junction left unmatched.